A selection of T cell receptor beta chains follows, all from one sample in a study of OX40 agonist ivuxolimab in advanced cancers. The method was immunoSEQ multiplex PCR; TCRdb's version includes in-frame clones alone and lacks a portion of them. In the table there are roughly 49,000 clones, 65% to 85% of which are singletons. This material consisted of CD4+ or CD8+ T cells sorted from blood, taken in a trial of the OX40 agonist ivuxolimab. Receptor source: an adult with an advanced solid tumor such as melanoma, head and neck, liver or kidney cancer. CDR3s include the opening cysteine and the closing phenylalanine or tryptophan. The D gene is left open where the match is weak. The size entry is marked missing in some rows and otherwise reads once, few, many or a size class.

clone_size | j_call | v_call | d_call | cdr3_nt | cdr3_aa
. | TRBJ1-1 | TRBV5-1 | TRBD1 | TGCGCCAGCAGCTTGGTACAGGGGACCACTGAAGCTTTCTTT | CASSLVQGTTEAFF
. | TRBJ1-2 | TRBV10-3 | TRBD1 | TGTGCCATCAGTCAGGACAGGGGGCGCGGCTACACCTTC | CAISQDRGRGYTF
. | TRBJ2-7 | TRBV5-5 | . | TGTGCCAGCAGCTTGGAGGGGAAGGGACACTTCTACGAGCAGTACTTC | CASSLEGKGHFYEQYF
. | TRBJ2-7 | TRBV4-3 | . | TGCGCCAGCAGCCAAGAAGAGCAGGGTTTCAGGGAGCAGTACTTC | CASSQEEQGFREQYF
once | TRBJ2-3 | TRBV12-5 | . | TGTGCTAGTGCCAAGTCGGGGGCGCAAGTCACAGATACGCAGTATTTT | CASAKSGAQVTDTQYF
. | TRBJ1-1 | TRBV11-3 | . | TGTGCCAGCAGCTTAGATCCCAGTACTTACACTGAAGCTTTCTTT | CASSLDPSTYTEAFF
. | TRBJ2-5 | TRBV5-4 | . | TGTGCCAGCAGCTTGGAAGGAGGCTCGGGGACCCAGTACTTC | CASSLEGGSGTQYF
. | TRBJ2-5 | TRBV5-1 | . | TGCGCCAGCAGCTTGGTTGGGCGGGCGACACAAGAGACCCAGTACTTC | CASSLVGRATQETQYF
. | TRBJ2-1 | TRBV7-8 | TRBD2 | TGTGCCAGCAGCTTAAATTGGGGGGGCGGGAGGAATGAGCAGTTCTTC | CASSLNWGGGRNEQFF
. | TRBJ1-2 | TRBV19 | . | TGTGCCAGTAGTATTGAGGCCGAGTATGGCTACACCTTC | CASSIEAEYGYTF
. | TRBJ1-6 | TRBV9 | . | TGTGCCAGCAGCGTAGCTCCGGACATGACGAATTCACCCCTCCACTTT | CASSVAPDMTNSPLHF
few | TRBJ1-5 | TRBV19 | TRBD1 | TGTGCCAGTAGTATCCTGGGACAGGCGCGCAATCAGCCCCAGCATTTT | CASSILGQARNQPQHF
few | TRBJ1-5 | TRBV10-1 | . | TGCGCCAGCAGTGAACCCGACCTCCCGTGGGGCAATCAGCCCCAGCATTTT | CASSEPDLPWGNQPQHF
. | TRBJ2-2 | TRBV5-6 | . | TGTGCCAGCAGCTTTAGGACCGGGGAGCTGTTTTTT | CASSFRTGELFF
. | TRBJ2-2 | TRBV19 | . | TGTGCCAGTAGCCAGGGGCTGGGAAACACCGGGGAGCTGTTTTTT | CASSQGLGNTGELFF
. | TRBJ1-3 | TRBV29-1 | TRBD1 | TGCAGCGTGACAGGGTCCGGAAACACCATATATTTT | CSVTGSGNTIYF
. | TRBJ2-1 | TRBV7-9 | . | TGTGCCAGCAGCTCCGACCAGGGAGAAGCGTGGAATGAGCAGTTCTTC | CASSSDQGEAWNEQFF
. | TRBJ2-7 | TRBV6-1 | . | TGTGCCAGCAGTGTGGGGGGCTCCTACGAGCAGTACTTC | CASSVGGSYEQYF
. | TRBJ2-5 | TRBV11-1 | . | TGTGCCAGCAGCTTAGATCCCCCCGGCGCACCTCCGGGAGAGACCCAGTACTTC | CASSLDPPGAPPGETQYF
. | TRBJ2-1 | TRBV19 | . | TGTGCCAGTAGTATCCAGGGAACCCACAATGAGCAGTTCTTC | CASSIQGTHNEQFF
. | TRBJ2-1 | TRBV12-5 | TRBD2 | TGTGCTAGTGGTTCCCCTAGCGGGGTCTTGCTCGAGCAGTTCTTC | CASGSPSGVLLEQFF
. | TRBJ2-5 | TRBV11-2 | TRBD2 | TGTGCCAGCAGCGCAAGCGGGGGGGCTGCGGAGACCCAGTACTTC | CASSASGGAAETQYF
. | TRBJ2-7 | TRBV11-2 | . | TGTGCCAGCAGCTTATTAGCGGACTCCTACGAGCAGTACTTC | CASSLLADSYEQYF
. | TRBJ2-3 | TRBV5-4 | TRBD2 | TGTGCCAGAGGGGCGGGGGGGGTGCAAGATACGCAGTATTTT | CARGAGGVQDTQYF
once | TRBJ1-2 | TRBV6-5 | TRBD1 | TGTGCCAGCAGTTACTATGGGACAGGGGAAGGCTACACCTTC | CASSYYGTGEGYTF
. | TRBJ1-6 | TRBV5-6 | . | TGTGCCAGCAGCTTGAAGCGGAATTCACCCCTCCACTTT | CASSLKRNSPLHF
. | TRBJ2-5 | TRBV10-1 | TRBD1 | TGCGCCAGCTCGACAGGGCCGGGCGAGACCCAGTACTTC | CASSTGPGETQYF
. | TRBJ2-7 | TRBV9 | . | TGTGCCAGCAGCTTCGGGTCAGGGGTACTCTACGAGCAGTACTTC | CASSFGSGVLYEQYF
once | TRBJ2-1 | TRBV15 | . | TGTGCCACTGGAACCCGGACAGTTTACAATGAGCAGTTCTTC | CATGTRTVYNEQFF
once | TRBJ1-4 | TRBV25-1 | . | TGTGCCAGCAGTGAACATGGGCACGGAGGGAATGAAAAACTGTTTTTT | CASSEHGHGGNEKLFF
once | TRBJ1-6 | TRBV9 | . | TGTGCCAGCAGCGTAGGGTCCCAAAGTAATTCACCCCTCCACTTT | CASSVGSQSNSPLHF
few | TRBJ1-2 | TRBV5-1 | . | TGCGCCAGCAGCTTGGAGGCGACACGGTCGGGATATGGCTACACCTTC | CASSLEATRSGYGYTF
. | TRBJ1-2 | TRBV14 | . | TGTGCCAGCAGCCAAGGGGAATGGGATGGCTACACCTTC | CASSQGEWDGYTF
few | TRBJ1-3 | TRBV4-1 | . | TGCGCCAGCAGCTTTCCGGGGGCAGTCTCTGGAAACACCATATATTTT | CASSFPGAVSGNTIYF
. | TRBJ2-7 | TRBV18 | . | TGTGCCAGCTCACCACCAAACCCACAGGGTTCTTGGGAGCAGTACTTC | CASSPPNPQGSWEQYF
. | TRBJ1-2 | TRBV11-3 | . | TGTGCCAGCAGCTCGGTGCGGGATGCTGCCTATGGCTACACCTTC | CASSSVRDAAYGYTF
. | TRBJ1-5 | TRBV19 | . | TGTGCCAGTAGCCCCGTGAGAGGATACAATCAGCCCCAGCATTTT | CASSPVRGYNQPQHF
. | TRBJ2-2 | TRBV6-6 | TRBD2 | TGTGCCAGCAGTTACGGGACTAGCGGTACCGGGGAGCTGTTTTTT | CASSYGTSGTGELFF
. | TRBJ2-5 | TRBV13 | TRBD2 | TGTGCCAGCAGCTCGAGACTAGCGGGGAACCAAGAGACCCAGTACTTC | CASSSRLAGNQETQYF
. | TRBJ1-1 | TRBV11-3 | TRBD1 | TGTGCCAGCAGCCCACGTCCCGGGACAGGGTCGGCTTTCTTT | CASSPRPGTGSAFF
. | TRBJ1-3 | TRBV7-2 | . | TGTGCCAGCAGCTTAGGAGTCAGGGCGACCCTTTCTTCCAGAAACACCATATATTTT | CASSLGVRATLSSRNTIYF
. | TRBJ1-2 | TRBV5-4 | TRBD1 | TGTGCCAGCAGCTTGCGGACAGGGGGCAAGAATGGCTACACCTTC | CASSLRTGGKNGYTF
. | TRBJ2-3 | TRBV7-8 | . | TGTGCCAGCAGTCCAAGGCCCGCTACGGGACGGGATACGCAGTATTTT | CASSPRPATGRDTQYF
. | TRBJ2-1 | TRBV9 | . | TGTGCCAGCAGGCCCTCGGGGCTGGGTGAGCAGTTCTTC | CASRPSGLGEQFF
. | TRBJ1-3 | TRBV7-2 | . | TGTGCCAGCAGCCAAAGCGTCCGGTCCGGAAACACCATATATTTT | CASSQSVRSGNTIYF
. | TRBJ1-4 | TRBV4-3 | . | TGCGCCAGCAGCCAAGTGGTGGGGCCCCGTGAAAAACTGTTTTTT | CASSQVVGPREKLFF
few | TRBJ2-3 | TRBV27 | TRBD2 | TGTGCCAGCACCCTCGGGGTGGGGCTAGCGGACGGCACAGATACGCAGTATTTT | CASTLGVGLADGTDTQYF
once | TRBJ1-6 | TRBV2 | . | TGTGCCAGCAGCTTACAGAATTCACCCCTCCACTTT | CASSLQNSPLHF
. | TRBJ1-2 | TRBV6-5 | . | TGTGCCAGCAGGGCTAGAGGGATTAACTATGGCTACACCTTC | CASRARGINYGYTF
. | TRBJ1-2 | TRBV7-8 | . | TGTGCCAGCAGCGGGGTGGAGATAGAGAACTATGGCTACACCTTC | CASSGVEIENYGYTF
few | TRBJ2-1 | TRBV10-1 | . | TGCGCCAGCAGCCCCCTGGGAAGGAATGAGCAGTTCTTC | CASSPLGRNEQFF
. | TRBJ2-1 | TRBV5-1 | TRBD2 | TGCGCCAGCAGCTTGGCCGGGACTAGCGGGGGCAATGAGCAGTTCTTC | CASSLAGTSGGNEQFF
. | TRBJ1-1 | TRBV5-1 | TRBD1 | TGCGCCAGCAGCCGAGAGGGGGCGACGAACACTGAAGCTTTCTTT | CASSREGATNTEAFF
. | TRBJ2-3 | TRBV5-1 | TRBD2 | TGCGCCAGCAGCTTGGACCTAGCGGGGGGGTCCTCAGATACGCAGTATTTT | CASSLDLAGGSSDTQYF
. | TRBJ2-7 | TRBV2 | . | TGTGCCAGCAGACCGGACTTCTCCTACGAGCAGTACTTC | CASRPDFSYEQYF